Listed here is a single T cell receptor (beta chain). This specimen belongs to a study of shared clonotypes between healthy human individuals. Produced via immunoSEQ multiplex PCR; TCRdb's table is partial and in-frame only. The table includes some 1.4 million clones, around 97% detected once. Germline V gives CDR1 MNHNY, CDR2 SVGAGI (reference sequence). The V segment lost 6 bases and the J segment 3 bases; nucleotides outside the gene matches: 6. This CDR3 has 15 amino acids. This clonotype was obtained from a man aged 30 to 45 in good health. Sequencing used naive CD4+ T cells sorted from blood. Subset described: CD45RA+ positively selected. This chain uses TRBV6-6 with TRBJ2-7; 12 bases align to TRBD2. CDR3 sequence: CASSMTSGSNYEQYF. The DNA of the CDR3 is TGTGCCAGCAGCATGACTAGCGGGAGTAACTACGAGCAGTACTTC.